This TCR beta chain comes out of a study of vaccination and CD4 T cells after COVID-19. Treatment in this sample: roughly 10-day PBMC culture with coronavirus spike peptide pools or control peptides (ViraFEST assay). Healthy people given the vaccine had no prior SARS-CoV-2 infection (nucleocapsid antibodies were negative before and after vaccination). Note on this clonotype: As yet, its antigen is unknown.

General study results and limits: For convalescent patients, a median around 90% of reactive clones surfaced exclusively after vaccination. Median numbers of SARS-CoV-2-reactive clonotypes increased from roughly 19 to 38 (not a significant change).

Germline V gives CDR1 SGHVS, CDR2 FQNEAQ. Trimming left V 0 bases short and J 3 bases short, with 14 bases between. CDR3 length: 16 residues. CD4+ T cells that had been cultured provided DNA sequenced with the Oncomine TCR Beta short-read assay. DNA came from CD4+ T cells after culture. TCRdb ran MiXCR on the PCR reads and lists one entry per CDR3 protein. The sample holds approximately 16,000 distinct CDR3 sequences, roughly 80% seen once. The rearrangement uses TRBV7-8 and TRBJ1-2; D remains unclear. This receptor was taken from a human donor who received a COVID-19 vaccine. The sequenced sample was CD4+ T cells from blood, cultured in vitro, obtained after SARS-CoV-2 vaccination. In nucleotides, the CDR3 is TGTGCCAGCAGCTTAGCGTCCCGGAGGCCTGACTATGGCTACACCTTC. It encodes CASSLASRRPDYGYTF.